This T cell receptor (beta chain) derives from a study of regulatory T cells in long-lasting Graves disease (dated by TCRdb to the early 2020s). In terms of the full investigation: Patients with newly diagnosed Graves' disease had been on antithyroid drugs for under 3 months. Persistent Graves' disease patients were compared with newly diagnosed Graves' disease patients by peripheral blood TCR sequencing and RNA sequencing. The study was conducted in China and was registered as a clinical trial. A total of roughly 35 samples underwent TCR sequencing: some 13 from persistent and approximately 20 from newly diagnosed Graves' disease patients.

Inclusive of the bounding cysteine and phenylalanine, the CDR3 is 13 residues long. Only the CDR3 DNA is retained, 39 bases long and in frame from the first base. The germline V gene gives CDR1 as SGHVS and CDR2 as FQNEAQ. The V end loses 0 bases and the J end loses 11 bases, and a stretch of 13 bases separates them. Study-wide findings and limitations: Persistent disease showed preferential use of TRBV28, TRBJ1-2 and TRBJ2-5, whereas newly diagnosed disease favored TRBV20-1 and TRBJ2-1. Lower TCR Shannon entropy and fewer highly expanded clones were observed in persistent Graves' disease patients than in newly diagnosed patients, which suggested clonal expansion. Sequencing and analysis were restricted to the TCR beta chain. Persistent patients shared more public clonotypes among themselves (around 3,000) than newly diagnosed patients did (roughly 910). The authors acknowledged the small sample size as a limitation that may reduce accuracy. Only peripheral blood was studied, because thyroid tissue, the primary lesion, was inaccessible.

What this sample's time point label stands for: newly diagnosed GD, antithyroid drugs for less than 3 months. For both TCR sequencing and RNA sequencing, RNA was extracted from PBMCs in TRIzol. The diagnosis of Graves' disease followed American Thyroid Association guidelines. Recruitment of patients was carried out at an endocrinology department in Xi'an, China. From each patient, around 9.3 milliliters of peripheral blood was collected into an EDTA anticoagulant tube. Ficoll Paque Plus density gradient separation was used to isolate PBMCs, and no further T cell sorting was performed. An Agilent 2100 Bioanalyzer and agarose gel were used to check RNA quality, and a NanoDrop 2000 was used to measure RNA concentration. A word on this clonotype: Its antigen target is currently unknown. A far larger clone is one nucleotide away, so this likely arose from a read error.

Libraries were made using multiplex PCR. The data were produced on an Illumina HiSeq 4000. CDR3 regions were amplified by Arm-PCR with iRepertoire HTBI primers to construct TCR beta libraries. Before sequencing, the PCR products underwent gel purification. As for how the authors treated the data: Gene usage analysis of CDR3 amino acid clonotypes relied on the 55 to 80 TRBV and 14 TRBJ segments identified across samples. COPE and FqMerger were used to merge the filtered high-quality paired reads into contigs. BLAST was used to align contigs to IMGT TRBV, TRBD and TRBJ reference genes, with CDR3 defined following IMGT. Any clonotype with a frequency above 0.1% was counted as a highly expanded clone. Repertoire diversity was measured by Shannon entropy, and V-J evenness by the Gini coefficient. Public clonotypes were defined as clonotypes shared by more than one individual. TCRdb reprocessed the public reads (quality trimming at Q25 with fastp, clone calling with MiXCR) and kept in-frame beta chains. Each CDR3 protein appears once, grouped with its most common genes and DNA. TCRdb's processing, not the study's, gives the V and J calls here. The sample table holds under 250,000 distinct CDR3 sequences, of which around 20% were seen once. In total, the top ten clones hold roughly 14% of the sample.

The sample was peripheral blood mononuclear cells (PBMCs), taken at new diagnosis, from a patient treated with antithyroid drugs. The chain employs TRBV7-8 and TRBJ2-5; the D region possibly corresponds to TRBD1 (6 bases align). The TCR originated in a female donor with Graves disease. This receptor carries the CDR3 CASSLAGGNEQYF. The DNA is TGTGCCAGCAGCTTAGCTGGGGGCAATGAGCAGTACTTC.